The source of this T cell receptor (beta chain) is a study of OX40 agonist ivuxolimab in advanced cancers. Deletions cut 4 bases from V and 8 bases from J, with 8 bases between. This CDR3 is built from 11 residues. Germline CDR1 reads MDHEN; CDR2 reads SYDVKM. For this clone: Its target is not known.

Regarding the study as a whole: Also showing low normalized T-cell clonal expansion were some of the nonresponders.

Repertoires were generated with immunoSEQ multiplex PCR, while TCRdb's copy carries only in-frame clones and drops some. The sample includes 82,000 or so clones, 90% to 95% of them seen just once. The clonotype comes from an adult with an advanced solid tumor such as melanoma, head and neck, liver or kidney cancer. Sequenced here: CD4+ or CD8+ T cells sorted from blood, sampled in a trial of the OX40 agonist ivuxolimab. This chain links TRBV28 with TRBJ1-2, with no clear D. The CDR3 DNA follows: TGTGCCAGCAGTTCCCCGTGGGGCTACACCTTC. Translation gives CASSSPWGYTF.